Included here is one T cell receptor (beta chain) sequence, with context. Its antigen is as yet unknown. From the germline J gene comes the end of the CDR3, since the read stops 3 residues before it. This entry comes from a study of T cells in women clearing cervical HPV infection. The wider study: Only a few women had HLA typing results available. Points from the study as a whole: CIN3+ cases had significantly higher TCR richness than controls; evenness did not differ.

This CDR3 contains 15 residues. Germline-derived CDR1 and CDR2 are SGHAT and FQNNGV. Assay: immunoSEQ multiplex PCR; the TCRdb copy retains only in-frame clones and omits some. The sample holds tens of thousands of clones. Sequencing was carried out using blood buffy coat. This TCR was recovered from a woman between 18 and 70 years old with a cervical HPV16 infection that either progressed to CIN3+ or cleared (not recorded which). This chain links TRBV11-2 with TRBJ2-3; TRBD1 agrees at 10 bases. The CDR3 bases that were read are TGTGCCAGCAGCTCATCCGGGACAGGGGAGGGGACG. This encodes CASSSSGTGEGT. The CDR3 in full is CASSSSGTGEGTQYF.